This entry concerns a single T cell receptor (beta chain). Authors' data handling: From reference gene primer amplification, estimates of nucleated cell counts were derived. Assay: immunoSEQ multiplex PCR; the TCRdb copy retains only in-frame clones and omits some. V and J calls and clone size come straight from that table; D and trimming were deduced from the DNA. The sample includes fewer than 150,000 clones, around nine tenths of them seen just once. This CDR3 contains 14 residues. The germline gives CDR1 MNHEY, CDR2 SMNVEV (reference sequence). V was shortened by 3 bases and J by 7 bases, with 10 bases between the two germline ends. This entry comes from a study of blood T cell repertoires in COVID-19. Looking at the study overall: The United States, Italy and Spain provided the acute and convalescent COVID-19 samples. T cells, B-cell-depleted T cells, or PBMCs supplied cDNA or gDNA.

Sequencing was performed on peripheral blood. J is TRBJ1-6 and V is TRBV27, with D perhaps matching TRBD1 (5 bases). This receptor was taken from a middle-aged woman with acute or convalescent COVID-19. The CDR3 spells CASSFQGGNSPLHF. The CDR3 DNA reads TGTGCCAGCAGTTTCCAGGGTGGGAATTCACCCCTCCACTTT.